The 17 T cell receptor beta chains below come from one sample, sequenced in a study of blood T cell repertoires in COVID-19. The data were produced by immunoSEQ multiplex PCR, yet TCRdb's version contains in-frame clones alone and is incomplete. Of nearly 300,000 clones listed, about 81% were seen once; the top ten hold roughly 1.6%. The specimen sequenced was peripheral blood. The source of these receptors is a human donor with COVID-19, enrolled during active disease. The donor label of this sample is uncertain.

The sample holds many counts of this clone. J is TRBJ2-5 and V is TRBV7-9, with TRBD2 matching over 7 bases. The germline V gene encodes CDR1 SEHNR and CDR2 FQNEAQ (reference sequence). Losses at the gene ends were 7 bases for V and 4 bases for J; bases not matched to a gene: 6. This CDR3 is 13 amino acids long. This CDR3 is CASTGWGGETQYF. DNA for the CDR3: TGTGCCAGCACCGGATGGGGGGGAGAGACCCAGTACTTC.

The CDR3 loop is CASSGPGLGGETQYF. CDR3 sequence (DNA): TGTGCCAGTAGCGGACCGGGACTCGGGGGGGAGACCCAGTACTTC. V is TRBV19 and J is TRBJ2-5; 7 bases agree with TRBD2. Germline loops: CDR1 LNHDA, CDR2 SQIVND (reference sequence). The CDR3 loop spans 15 amino acids. The ends lost 6 bases at V and 5 bases at J; junction bases unmatched: 12.

This CDR3 is CAISKGTGNQPQHF. As DNA, the CDR3 is TGTGCCATCAGCAAAGGGACAGGGAATCAGCCCCAGCATTTT. This chain joins TRBV10-3 and TRBJ1-5; 9 nucleotides line up with TRBD1. Per germline, CDR1 ENHRY and CDR2 SYGVKD. V shed 6 bases and J 4 bases; nucleotides not matched to a gene: 4. The CDR3 is 14 residues long.

The CDR3 loop is CASSGWGLAGSAYEQYF. CDR3 sequence (DNA): TGTGCCAGCAGTGGGTGGGGACTAGCGGGATCCGCCTACGAGCAGTACTTC. The chain links TRBV25-1 to TRBJ2-7, with 13 bases that match TRBD2. CDR1 is MGHDK, CDR2 SYGVNS, per germline. There are 17 residues in the CDR3. V was clipped by 4 bases and J by 2 bases; unmatched bases: 8.

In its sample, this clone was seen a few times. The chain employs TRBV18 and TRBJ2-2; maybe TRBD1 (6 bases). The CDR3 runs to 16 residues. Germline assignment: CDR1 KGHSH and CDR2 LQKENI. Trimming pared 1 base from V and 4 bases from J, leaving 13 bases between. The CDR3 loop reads CASSPRPGAGTGELFF. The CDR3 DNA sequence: TGTGCCAGCTCACCACGTCCAGGGGCGGGCACCGGGGAGCTGTTTTTT.

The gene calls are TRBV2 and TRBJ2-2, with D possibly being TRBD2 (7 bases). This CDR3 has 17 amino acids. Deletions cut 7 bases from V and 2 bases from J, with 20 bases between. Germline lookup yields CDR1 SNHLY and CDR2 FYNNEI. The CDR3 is CASNIMGGRYNTGELFF. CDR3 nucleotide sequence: TGTGCCAGCAACATAATGGGGGGGCGATACAACACCGGGGAGCTGTTTTTT.

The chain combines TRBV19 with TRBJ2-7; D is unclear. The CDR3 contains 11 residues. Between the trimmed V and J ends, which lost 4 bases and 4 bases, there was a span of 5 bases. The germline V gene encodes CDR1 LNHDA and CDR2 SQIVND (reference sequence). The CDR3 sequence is CASSRAYEQYF. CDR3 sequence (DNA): TGTGCCAGTAGTAGAGCGTACGAGCAGTACTTC.

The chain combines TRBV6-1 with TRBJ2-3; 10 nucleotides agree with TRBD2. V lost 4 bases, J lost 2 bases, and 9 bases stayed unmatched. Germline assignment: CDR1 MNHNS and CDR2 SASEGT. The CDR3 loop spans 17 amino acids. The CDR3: CASSGRAGGPDTDTQYF. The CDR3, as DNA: TGTGCCAGCAGTGGGAGAGCGGGAGGGCCAGACACAGATACGCAGTATTTT.

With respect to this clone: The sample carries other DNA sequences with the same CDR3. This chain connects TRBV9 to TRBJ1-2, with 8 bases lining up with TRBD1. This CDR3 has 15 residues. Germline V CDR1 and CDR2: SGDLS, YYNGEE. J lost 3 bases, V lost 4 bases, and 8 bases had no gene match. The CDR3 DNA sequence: TGTGCCAGCAGCCCCCGACAGGGGATGGACTATGGCTACACCTTC. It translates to CASSPRQGMDYGYTF.

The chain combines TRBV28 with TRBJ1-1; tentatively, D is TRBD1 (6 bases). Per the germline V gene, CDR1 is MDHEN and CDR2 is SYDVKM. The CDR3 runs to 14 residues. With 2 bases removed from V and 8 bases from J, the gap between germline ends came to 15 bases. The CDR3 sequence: CASSLSGWTVEAFF. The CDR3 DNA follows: TGTGCCAGCAGTTTAAGTGGTTGGACAGTAGAAGCTTTCTTT. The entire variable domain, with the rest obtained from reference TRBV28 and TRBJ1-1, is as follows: DVKVTQSSRYLVKRTGEKVFLECVQDMDHENMFWYRQDPGLGLRLIYFSYDVKMKEKGDIPEGYSVSREKKERFSLILESASTNQTSMYLCASSLSGWTVEAFFGQGTRLTVV.

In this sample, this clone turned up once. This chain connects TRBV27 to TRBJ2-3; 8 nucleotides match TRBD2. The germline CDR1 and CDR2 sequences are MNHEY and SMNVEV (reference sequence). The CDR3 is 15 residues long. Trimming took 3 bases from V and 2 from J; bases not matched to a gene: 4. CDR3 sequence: CASSLAGGFTDTQYF. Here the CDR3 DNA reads TGTGCCAGCAGTTTGGCGGGGGGTTTCACAGATACGCAGTATTTT.

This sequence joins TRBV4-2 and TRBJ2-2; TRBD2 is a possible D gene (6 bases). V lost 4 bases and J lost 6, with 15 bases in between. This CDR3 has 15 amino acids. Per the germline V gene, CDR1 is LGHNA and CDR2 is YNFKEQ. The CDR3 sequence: CASSLFRGGSGELFF. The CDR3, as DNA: TGTGCCAGCAGCCTATTTCGTGGGGGGTCCGGGGAGCTGTTTTTT.

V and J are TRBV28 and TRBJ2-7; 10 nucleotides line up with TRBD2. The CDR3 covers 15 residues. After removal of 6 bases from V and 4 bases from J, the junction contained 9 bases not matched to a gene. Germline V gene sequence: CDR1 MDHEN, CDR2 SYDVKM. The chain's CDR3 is CASRQLAGDRYEQYF. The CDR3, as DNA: TGTGCCAGCAGGCAGCTAGCGGGAGATCGGTACGAGCAGTACTTC. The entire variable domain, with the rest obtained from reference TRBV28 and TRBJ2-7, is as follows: DVKVTQSSRYLVKRTGEKVFLECVQDMDHENMFWYRQDPGLGLRLIYFSYDVKMKEKGDIPEGYSVSREKKERFSLILESASTNQTSMYLCASRQLAGDRYEQYFGPGTRLTVT.

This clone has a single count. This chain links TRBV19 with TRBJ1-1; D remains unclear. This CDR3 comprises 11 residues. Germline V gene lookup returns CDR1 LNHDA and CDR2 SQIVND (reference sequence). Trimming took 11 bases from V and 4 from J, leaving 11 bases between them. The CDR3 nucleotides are TGTGCCTCTAACCTTCCCACTGAAGCTTTCTTT. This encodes CASNLPTEAFF.

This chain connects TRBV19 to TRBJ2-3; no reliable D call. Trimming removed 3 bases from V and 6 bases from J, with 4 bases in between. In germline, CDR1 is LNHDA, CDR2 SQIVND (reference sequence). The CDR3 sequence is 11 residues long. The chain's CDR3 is CASSISDTQYF. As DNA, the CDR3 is TGTGCCAGTAGTATTTCGGATACGCAGTATTTT. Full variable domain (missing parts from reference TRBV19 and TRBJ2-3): DGGITQSPKYLFRKEGQNVTLSCEQNLNHDAMYWYRQDPGQGLRLIYYSQIVNDFQKGDIAEGYSVSREKKESFPLTVTSAQKNPTAFYLCASSISDTQYFGPGTRLTVL.

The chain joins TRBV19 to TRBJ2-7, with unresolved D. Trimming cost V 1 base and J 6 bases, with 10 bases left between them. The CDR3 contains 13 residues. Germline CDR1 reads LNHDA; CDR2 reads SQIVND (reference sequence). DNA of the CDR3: TGTGCCAGTAGTATAGCACGGGTAAGCGAGCAGTACTTC. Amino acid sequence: CASSIARVSEQYF.

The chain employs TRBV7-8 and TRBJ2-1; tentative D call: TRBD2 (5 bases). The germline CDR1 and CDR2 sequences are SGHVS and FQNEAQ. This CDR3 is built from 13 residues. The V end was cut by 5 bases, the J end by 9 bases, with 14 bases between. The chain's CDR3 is CASSRRASPEQFF. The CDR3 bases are TGTGCCAGCAGCCGTAGGGCTAGCCCTGAGCAGTTCTTC.